This T cell receptor beta chain was captured in a study of blood T cell repertoires in COVID-19. Participant-reported clinical history was the basis for cohort assignment. CDR1 and CDR2 (germline): LNHNV, YYDKDF (reference sequence). Trimming cost V 1 base and J 6 bases, with 12 bases left between them. CDR3 size: 14 residues. Assay: immunoSEQ multiplex PCR; the TCRdb copy retains only in-frame clones and omits some. This sample has hundreds of thousands of clones, with 80% to 90% found just once. The table lists this clone with a count of one. The chain combines TRBV15 with TRBJ1-1; D uncertain. This receptor was obtained from a man between 25 and 39 years old who had recovered from COVID-19. Sequencing was performed on PBMCs or T cells enriched from blood (not recorded which). CDR3 DNA: TGTGCCACCAGCAGAGGAGGGATTGCGTCTGAAGCTTTCTTT. Protein sequence: CATSRGGIASEAFF. The whole variable domain, remainder taken from reference TRBV15 and TRBJ1-1, is DAMVIQNPRYQVTQFGKPVTLSCSQTLNHNVMYWYQQKSSQAPKLLFHYYDKDFNNEADTPDNFQSRRPNTSFCFLDIRSPGLGDTAMYLCATSRGGIASEAFFGQGTRLTVV.